The sequence of this TCR beta chain was determined in a study of beta chain features in type 1 diabetes (dated by TCRdb to about 2018). For the wider study: Patients and healthy donors did not differ in mean age, gender distribution, total cell number or subset yield. In the study, TCRB repertoires of sorted circulating CD4+ T cell subsets from recently diagnosed type 1 diabetes patients were compared with those of matched healthy donors. Across all samples, some 100,000,000 sorted cells were examined, and cell number per subset correlated strongly with RNA yield. Regulatory and stem cell-like memory subsets were obtained from only 8 patients and about 8 healthy donors, while naive and central memory subsets were obtained from all 30 or so donors. Here is what the overall study found, with its caveats: Patients with type 1 diabetes made fewer insertions and deleted more nucleotides at VDJ recombination sites, implying thymic rearrangement abnormalities. Naive, central memory and regulatory TCRB repertoires appeared to be more alike among patients than among healthy donors. PCR might favor shorter templates, but patient and control samples were amplified and corrected together, so any skew would affect both groups equally. A moderate but significant shortening of TCRB CDR3 length was observed in type 1 diabetes patients in all four CD4+ subsets. Because cDNA was sequenced instead of genomic DNA, activated cells with high expression could be over-represented, although the groups did not differ in activation or CD3 levels. Because small numbers of individuals were included in the HLA sub-analyses, any influence of HLA type on TCRB rearrangement was left unresolved.

From each donor, a single peripheral blood sample of approximately 110 mL on average was drawn into heparinised tubes. A BD FACSAria II and a panel including CD45RO, CCR7, CD25, CD127, CD95 and CD27 were used to sort naive, central memory, regulatory and stem cell-like memory CD4+ T cells. Every sorted population had a purity above 95%. Right away, PBMCs were isolated by Lymphoprep density gradient centrifugation and were stained directly, with no culture step. So that batch effects would be minimized, each experiment stained and sorted samples in pairs, pairing one healthy donor with one patient. The entire amount of isolated RNA was reverse transcribed using the High Capacity cDNA Reverse Transcription Kit, so the sequenced TCRB transcripts were expressed ones. Deep immunoSEQ sequencing was applied to naive, central memory and regulatory T cell samples, giving an average of roughly 3.5 million total reads per sample. After sorted cells were lysed in RLT buffer, RNA was extracted with DNase-treated RNeasy Micro or Mini kits, with the choice depending on cell number. To prevent cross-contamination, each cell subset was processed individually, whereas patient and healthy donor samples were processed jointly. The immunoSEQ multiplex PCR was used to amplify TCRB sequences from cDNA, generating 87-bp fragments that spanned the CDR3 region. Sequencing of the amplicons was performed on the Illumina HiSeq platform. Per the authors' processing: Synthetic template baselines were used to correct PCR bias computationally, reads within Hamming distance 2 were collapsed together, and singletons that could not be merged were discarded. By aligning reads against IMGT, V, D and J genes, CDR3 length, and insertions or deletions at six rearrangement sites were assigned. Within each subset, clonotype counts were normalized to the number of sorted cells before true diversity and Gini coefficients were calculated with the tcR R package. The overlap coefficient, calculated on TCRB nucleotide sequences, was used to measure repertoire sharing. Out-of-frame TCRB sequences from naive cells were analyzed as a proxy for the pre-selection repertoire. TCRdb took over this immuneACCESS table, retaining in-frame rearrangements with V and J assigned. Such tables are incomplete; in checked studies, under half of the missing clones stem from an unresolved V gene, and the remainder is unexplained. V, J and clone size are taken as reported in that table, and D and trimming were inferred from the DNA itself. A total of hundreds of thousands of clones appear in this sample, over 9.5% of them only once. Under 0.045% of the sample rests with the top ten.

From the germline V gene, CDR1 is SGHRS and CDR2 is YFSETQ. The V end loses 5 bases and the J end loses 7 bases, and a stretch of 16 bases separates them. The CDR3 sequence holds 14 residues, the cysteine and phenylalanine included. CDR3 DNA only is kept here, 42 bases in frame from base 1. To note about this clone: The antigen this receptor binds is unknown. Base qualities are not recorded, but no much larger clone differs from it by a single base.

Recombination joined TRBV5-1 with TRBJ2-1, with TRBD2 perhaps the D gene, on 5 matching bases. The sequencing sample was made of naive CD4+ T cells from blood. Taken with the paper, the label for cell subset or site translates to: true naive CD4+ T cells. This sequence originates from a young woman in good health. The sequenced DNA is TGCGCCAGCAGTCAGCGGAGAATGGCTAATGAGCAGTTCTTC. It encodes CASSQRRMANEQFF.